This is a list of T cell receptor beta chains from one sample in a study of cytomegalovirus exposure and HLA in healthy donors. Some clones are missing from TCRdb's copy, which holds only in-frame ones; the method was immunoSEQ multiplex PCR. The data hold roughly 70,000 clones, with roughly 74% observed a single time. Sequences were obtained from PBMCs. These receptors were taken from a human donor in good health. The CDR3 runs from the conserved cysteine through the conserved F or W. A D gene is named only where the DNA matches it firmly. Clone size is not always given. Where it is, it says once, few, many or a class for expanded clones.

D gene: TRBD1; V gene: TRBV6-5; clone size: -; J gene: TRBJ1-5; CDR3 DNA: TGTGCCAGCAGTAAGACAGGGAATCAGCCCCAGCATTTT; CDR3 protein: CASSKTGNQPQHF
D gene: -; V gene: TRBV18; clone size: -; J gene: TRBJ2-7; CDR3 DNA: TGTGCCAGCTCACCAGGACGGGACTACGAGCAGTACTTC; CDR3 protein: CASSPGRDYEQYF
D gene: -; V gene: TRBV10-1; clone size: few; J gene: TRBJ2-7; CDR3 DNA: TGCGCCAGCAGTGCGGGAATCTACGAGCAGTACTTC; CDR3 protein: CASSAGIYEQYF
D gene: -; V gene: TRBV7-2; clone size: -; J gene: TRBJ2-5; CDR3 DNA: TGTGCCAGCAGCGGGAGAGGGCAAGAGACCCAGTACTTC; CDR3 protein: CASSGRGQETQYF
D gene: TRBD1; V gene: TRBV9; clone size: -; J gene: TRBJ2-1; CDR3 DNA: TGTGCCAGCAGCGTAGCGGACAGGGCATACAATGAGCAGTTCTTC; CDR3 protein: CASSVADRAYNEQFF
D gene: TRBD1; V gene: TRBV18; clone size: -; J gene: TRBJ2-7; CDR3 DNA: TGTGCCAGCTCACCAGGCGCTCCGGGACAGGGCCACGAGCAGTACTTC; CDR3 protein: CASSPGAPGQGHEQYF
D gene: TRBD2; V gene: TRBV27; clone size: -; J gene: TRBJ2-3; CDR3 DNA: TGTGCCAGCAGTCCAATGACTAGCGGGAGCACAGATACGCAGTATTTT; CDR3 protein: CASSPMTSGSTDTQYF
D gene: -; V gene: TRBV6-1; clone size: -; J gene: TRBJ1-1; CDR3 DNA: TGTGCCAGCAGCCCGGGGGAGGCAACCGCTGAAGCTTTCTTT; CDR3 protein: CASSPGEATAEAFF
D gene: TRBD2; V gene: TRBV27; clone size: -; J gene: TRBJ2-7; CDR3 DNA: TGTGCCAGCAGTCCGGGACTAGCGGGAGACGAGCAGTACTTC; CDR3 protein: CASSPGLAGDEQYF
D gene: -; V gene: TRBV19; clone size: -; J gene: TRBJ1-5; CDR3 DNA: TGTGCCAGTAGTCCAAACAGGGCCGGAGATCAGCCCCAGCATTTT; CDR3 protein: CASSPNRAGDQPQHF
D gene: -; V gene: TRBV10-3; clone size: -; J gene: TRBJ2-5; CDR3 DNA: TGTGCCATCAGTGAGGAGCGGGAAGAGACCCAGTACTTC; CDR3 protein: CAISEEREETQYF
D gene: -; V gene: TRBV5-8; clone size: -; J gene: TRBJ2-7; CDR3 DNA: TGTGCCAGCAGCTCGATCGGTTTGTGGGAGCAGTACTTC; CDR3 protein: CASSSIGLWEQYF
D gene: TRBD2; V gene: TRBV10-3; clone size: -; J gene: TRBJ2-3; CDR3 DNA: TGTGCCATCTCAGTGGGAGGGCCGTCAGATACGCAGTATTTT; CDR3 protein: CAISVGGPSDTQYF
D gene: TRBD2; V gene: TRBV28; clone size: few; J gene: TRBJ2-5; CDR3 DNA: TGTGCCAGCAGTCCGGGAGGGACGGTTGAAGAGACCCAGTACTTC; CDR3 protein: CASSPGGTVEETQYF
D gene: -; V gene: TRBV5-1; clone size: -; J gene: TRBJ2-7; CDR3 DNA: TGCGCCAGCAGCCAGAACAGGGATACCTACGAGCAGTACTTC; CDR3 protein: CASSQNRDTYEQYF
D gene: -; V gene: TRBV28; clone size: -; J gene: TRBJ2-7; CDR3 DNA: TGTGCCAGTTGGACAGCGCTTTCAAACGAGCAGTACTTC; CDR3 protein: CASWTALSNEQYF
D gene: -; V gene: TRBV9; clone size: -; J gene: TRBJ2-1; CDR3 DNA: TGTGCCAGCAGCGGTATGGGGACTTACAATGAGCAGTTCTTC; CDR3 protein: CASSGMGTYNEQFF
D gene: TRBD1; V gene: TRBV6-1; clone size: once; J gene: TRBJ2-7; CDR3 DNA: TGTGCCAGCACCGATGAAATAGGACAGGGAAAGCAGTACTTC; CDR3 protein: CASTDEIGQGKQYF
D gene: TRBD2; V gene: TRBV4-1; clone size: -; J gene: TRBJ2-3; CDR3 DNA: TGCGCCAGCTATCGTGGCGGGAGGGCCCCCACAGATACGCAGTATTTT; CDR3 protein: CASYRGGRAPTDTQYF
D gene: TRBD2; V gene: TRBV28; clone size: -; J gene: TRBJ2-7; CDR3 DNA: TGTGCCAGCAGTTTCAAACCGGGACTAGCCTACTACTACGAGCAGTACTTC; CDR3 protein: CASSFKPGLAYYYEQYF
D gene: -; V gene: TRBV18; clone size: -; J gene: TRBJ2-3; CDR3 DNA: TGTGCCAGCTCACCATCCCTCACAGATACGCAGTATTTT; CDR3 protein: CASSPSLTDTQYF
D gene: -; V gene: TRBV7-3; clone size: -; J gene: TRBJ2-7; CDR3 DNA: TGTGCCAGCAGCCCCCAGGAGGGTTACGAGCAGTACTTC; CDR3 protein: CASSPQEGYEQYF
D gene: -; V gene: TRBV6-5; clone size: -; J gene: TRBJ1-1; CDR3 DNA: TGTGCCAGCAGTTACTCTGTGACCCGAGGTGGGAGTGAAGCTTTCTTT; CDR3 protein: CASSYSVTRGGSEAFF
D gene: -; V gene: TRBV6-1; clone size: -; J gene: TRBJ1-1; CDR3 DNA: TGTGCCAGCAGTGAATCGGGGTGGGGCACTGAAGCTTTCTTT; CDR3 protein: CASSESGWGTEAFF
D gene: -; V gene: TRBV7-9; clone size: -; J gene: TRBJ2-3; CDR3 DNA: TGTGCCAGCAGCGCCAATGGGGCGGGGCACACAGATACGCAGTATTTT; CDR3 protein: CASSANGAGHTDTQYF
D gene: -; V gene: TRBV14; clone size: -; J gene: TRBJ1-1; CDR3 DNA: TGTGCCAGCAGCCAAGATAGAGCAATCCCTGAAGCTTTCTTT; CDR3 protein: CASSQDRAIPEAFF
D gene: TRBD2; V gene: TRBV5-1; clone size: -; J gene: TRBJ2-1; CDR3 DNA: TGCGCCAGCCGCACCGGGACTAGCGCATACAATGAGCAGTTCTTC; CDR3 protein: CASRTGTSAYNEQFF
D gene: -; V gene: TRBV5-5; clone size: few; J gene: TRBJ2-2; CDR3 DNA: TGTGCCAGCAGCTTGCAAGGGGGCACCGGGGAGCTGTTTTTT; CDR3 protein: CASSLQGGTGELFF
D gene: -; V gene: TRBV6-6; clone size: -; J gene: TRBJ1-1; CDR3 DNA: TGTGCCAGCAGACGGGATTTTAACACTGAAGCTTTCTTT; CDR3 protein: CASRRDFNTEAFF
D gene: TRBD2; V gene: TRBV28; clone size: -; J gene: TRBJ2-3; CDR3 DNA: TGTGCCAGCACCCTTAGCGGGAGGGAAACAGATACGCAGTATTTT; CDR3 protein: CASTLSGRETDTQYF
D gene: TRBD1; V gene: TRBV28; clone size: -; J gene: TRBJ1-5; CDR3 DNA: TGTGCCAGCAGTTTACAGGGACAGACGTATCAGCCCCAGCATTTT; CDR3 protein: CASSLQGQTYQPQHF
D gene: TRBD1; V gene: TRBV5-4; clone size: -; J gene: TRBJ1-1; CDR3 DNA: TGTGCCAGCGGCTCCGGGACAGGGGAGCCGAACACTGAAGCTTTCTTT; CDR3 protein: CASGSGTGEPNTEAFF
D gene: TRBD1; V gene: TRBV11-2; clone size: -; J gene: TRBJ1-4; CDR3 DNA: TGTGCCAGCAGCCCAGGGACAGGGGCCGAAAAACTGTTTTTT; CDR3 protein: CASSPGTGAEKLFF